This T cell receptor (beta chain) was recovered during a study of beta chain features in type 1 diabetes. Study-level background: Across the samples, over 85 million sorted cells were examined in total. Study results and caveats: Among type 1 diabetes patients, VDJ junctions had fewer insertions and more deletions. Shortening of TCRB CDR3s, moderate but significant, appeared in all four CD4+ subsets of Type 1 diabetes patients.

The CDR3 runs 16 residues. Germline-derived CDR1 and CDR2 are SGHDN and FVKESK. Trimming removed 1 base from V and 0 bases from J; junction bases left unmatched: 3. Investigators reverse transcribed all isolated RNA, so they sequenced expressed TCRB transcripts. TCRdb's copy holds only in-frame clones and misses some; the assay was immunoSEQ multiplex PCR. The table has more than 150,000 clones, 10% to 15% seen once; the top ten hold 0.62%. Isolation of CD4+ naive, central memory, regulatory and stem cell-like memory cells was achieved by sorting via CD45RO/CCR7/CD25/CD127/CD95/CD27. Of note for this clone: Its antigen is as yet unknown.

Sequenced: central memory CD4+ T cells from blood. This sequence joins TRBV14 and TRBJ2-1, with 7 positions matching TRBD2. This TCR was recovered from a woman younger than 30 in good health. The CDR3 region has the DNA TGTGCCAGCAGCCAAGTGGCGGGAGTCTCCTACAATGAGCAGTTCTTC. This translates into CASSQVAGVSYNEQFF. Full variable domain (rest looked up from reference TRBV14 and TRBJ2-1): EAGVTQFPSHSVIEKGQTVTLRCDPISGHDNLYWYRRVMGKEIKFLLHFVKESKQDESGMPNNRFLAERTGGTYSTLKVQPAELEDSGVYFCASSQVAGVSYNEQFFGPGTRLTVL.